Presented here are 26 T cell receptor beta chains from one specimen sequenced in a study of blood T cell repertoires in COVID-19. Only in-frame clones appear in the TCRdb table, and some are missing; sequencing was by immunoSEQ multiplex PCR. The data contain roughly 170,000 clones, about 79% of them seen just once; the ten biggest clones take up approximately 27%. Sequencing input: peripheral blood. These receptors all come from a woman in her 70s with acute or convalescent COVID-19.

The V and J genes are TRBV6-1 and TRBJ2-1; 8 nucleotides line up with TRBD2. Germline V gives CDR1 MNHNS, CDR2 SASEGT. This CDR3 region has 15 residues. V lost 2 bases and J lost 8; bases outside the gene matches: 8. CDR3 in amino acids: CASSELAGLRDEQFF. Written as DNA, the CDR3 is TGTGCCAGCAGTGAACTAGCGGGTCTTAGGGATGAGCAGTTCTTC.

As concerns this clone: It may be a read error: a sequence one base away is much more abundant. The chain joins TRBV9 to TRBJ2-3; the D is unclear. Germline assignment: CDR1 SGDLS and CDR2 YYNGEE. Trimming stripped 0 bases from V and 0 bases from J, with 5 bases between. This CDR3 is 14 amino acids long. This chain's CDR3 is CASSVGQSTDTQYF. The CDR3 coding sequence is TGTGCCAGCAGCGTAGGGCAGAGCACAGATACGCAGTATTTT.

V usage is TRBV5-6 and J usage is TRBJ1-5; D may be TRBD1 (6 bases). This CDR3 region has 15 residues. In germline, CDR1 is SGHDT, CDR2 YYEEEE. Trimming cost V 3 bases and J 6 bases, with 16 bases left between them. The chain's CDR3 is CASSSRGGISQPQHF. The CDR3 DNA is TGTGCCAGCAGCTCCCGCGGGGGCATAAGTCAGCCCCAGCATTTT.

The rearrangement uses TRBV2 and TRBJ1-6; a weak D match, TRBD1 (5 bases). CDR3 size: 13 residues. Between the trimmed V and J ends, which lost 7 bases and 7 bases, there was a span of 11 bases. Germline V lookup: CDR1 SNHLY, CDR2 FYNNEI. The CDR3 sequence: CASMQGLNSPLHF. CDR3 DNA: TGTGCCAGCATGCAGGGATTGAATTCACCCCTCCACTTT.

The chain has TRBV19 and TRBJ1-4; D gene ambiguous. V was cut by 3 bases and J by 0 bases, with 11 bases left in between. CDR1 LNHDA and CDR2 SQIVND come from the germline V gene (reference sequence). The CDR3 totals 16 residues. The CDR3 DNA reads TGTGCCAGTAGTATTAAGCTTGGAGCAACTAATGAAAAACTGTTTTTT. Its translation: CASSIKLGATNEKLFF.

V usage is TRBV5-4 and J usage is TRBJ2-5; 7 nucleotides line up with TRBD2. Germline V gene lookup returns CDR1 SGHNT and CDR2 YYREEE (reference sequence). The ends lost 3 bases at V and 3 bases at J; junction bases unmatched: 8. The CDR3 loop spans 15 amino acids. The CDR3 DNA follows: TGTGCCAGCAGCTCGGGACCGGGAGGCGAAGAGACCCAGTACTTC. As protein: CASSSGPGGEETQYF.

The chain recombines TRBV6-5 with TRBJ1-2; D is possibly TRBD1 (6 bases). Germline V gene data show CDR1 as MNHEY and CDR2 as SVGAGI. The CDR3 extends over 14 amino acids. V was trimmed by 6 bases and J by 9 bases, leaving 20 bases between them. The CDR3 region has the DNA TGTGCCAGCAGCCCACAGGGAGGGAAAAATAGCTACACCTTC. This translates into CASSPQGGKNSYTF.

CDR3 coding DNA: TGTGCCAGCAGCCGAGGTCGGGTGTACGAGCAGTACTTC. The encoded protein is CASSRGRVYEQYF. The chain has TRBV11-3 and TRBJ2-7, with D hard to call. The CDR3 totals 13 residues. The germline V and J ends were trimmed by 5 bases and 4 bases, with 12 bases remaining between them. CDR1 is SGHNT, CDR2 YENEEA, per germline. Full variable domain (remainder filled in from reference TRBV11-3 and TRBJ2-7): EAGVVQSPRYKIIEKKQPVAFWCNPISGHNTLYWYLQNLGQGPELLIRYENEEAVDDSQLPKDRFSAERLKGVDSTLKIQPAELGDSAVYLCASSRGRVYEQYFGPGTRLTVT.

The rearrangement uses TRBV6-5 and TRBJ1-2; weak D call: TRBD1 (6 bases). V was pared by 5 bases and J by 4 bases, with 11 bases between. Germline CDR1 reads MNHEY; CDR2 reads SVGAGI. CDR3 length equals 13 residues. DNA for the CDR3: TGTGCCAGCAGTAGGGACAATCTCTATGGCTACACCTTC. It specifies CASSRDNLYGYTF.

The J gene is TRBJ1-1, the V gene TRBV12-3 or TRBV12-4, with TRBD1 as a possible D gene (6 bases). CDR3 size: 12 residues. V was trimmed by 6 bases and J by 5 bases, leaving 10 bases between them. The CDR3 DNA is TGTGCCAGCAGAACAGGGTTTACTGAAGCTTTCTTT. It is translated as CASRTGFTEAFF.

The genes are TRBV3-1 (or the pseudogene TRBV3-2) and TRBJ2-7; possibly TRBD1 for D (5 bases). Looked up from germline, CDR1 is LGHDT and CDR2 is YNNKEL (reference sequence). Trimming pared 4 bases from V and 5 bases from J, leaving 18 bases between. The CDR3 spans 15 residues. The DNA for the CDR3 is TGTGCCAGCAGCCCGATATCAACAGGTTTGCACGAGCAGTACTTC. The encoded protein is CASSPISTGLHEQYF.

The V call is TRBV5-4, the J call TRBJ2-1, with 8 bases that match TRBD1. Trimming cost V 5 bases and J 0 bases; bases outside gene matches: 4. Germline CDR1 SGHNT, CDR2 YYREEE (reference sequence). The CDR3 is made up of 15 amino acids. The CDR3 reads CASSRTGSSYNEQFF. CDR3 nucleotides: TGTGCCAGCAGTCGGACAGGGAGCTCCTACAATGAGCAGTTCTTC.

The chain links TRBV28 to TRBJ1-1, with D hard to call. Trimming cost V 3 bases and J 1 base, with 9 bases left between them. The germline gives CDR1 MDHEN, CDR2 SYDVKM. CDR3 length: 14 amino acids. In DNA form, the CDR3 reads TGTGCCAGCAGTTTTCTCCCAGGGAACACTGAAGCTTTCTTT. Amino acids: CASSFLPGNTEAFF. Based on the CDR3 plus reference TRBV28 and TRBJ1-1, the full variable domain is DVKVTQSSRYLVKRTGEKVFLECVQDMDHENMFWYRQDPGLGLRLIYFSYDVKMKEKGDIPEGYSVSREKKERFSLILESASTNQTSMYLCASSFLPGNTEAFFGQGTRLTVV.

The chain couples TRBV4-1 to TRBJ1-4, with D hard to call. CDR3 length equals 15 residues. V was pared by 0 bases and J by 8 bases, with 13 bases between. CDR1 is MGHRA, CDR2 YSYEKL, per germline. Here the CDR3 reads CASSQDLVPGEKLFF. Here the CDR3 DNA reads TGCGCCAGCAGCCAAGACCTGGTGCCCGGGGAAAAACTGTTTTTT.

The rearrangement links TRBV5-3 to TRBJ2-1; D is possibly TRBD1 (6 bases). TRBV5-3 qualifies as an ORF whose function is uncertain. Trimming cost V 2 bases and J 5 bases, with 17 bases left between them. The CDR3 sequence is 16 residues long. The CDR3 coding sequence is TGTGCCAGAAGCTTCCGTCCAGGGGCGCGGGACAATGAGCAGTTCTTC. As protein: CARSFRPGARDNEQFF.

The rearrangement uses TRBV7-9 and TRBJ1-1; D is ambiguous. Germline CDR1 is SEHNR and CDR2 is FQNEAQ (reference sequence). The V gene lost 2 bases and the J gene lost 1 base, with 5 bases spanning the gap. The CDR3 runs 13 residues. The CDR3 nucleotides read TGTGCCAGCAGCTTATCAGAGAACACTGAAGCTTTCTTT. Its translation is CASSLSENTEAFF.

The J gene is TRBJ1-3, the V gene TRBV19; D unclear. V was trimmed by 3 bases and J by 9 bases, leaving 15 bases between them. The V gene's germline CDR1 is LNHDA and CDR2 SQIVND (reference sequence). The CDR3 spans 14 residues. The chain's CDR3 is CASSIRTAGGTIYF. CDR3 nucleotides: TGTGCCAGTAGTATTCGGACGGCGGGCGGCACCATATATTTT.

The V call is TRBV20-1, the J call TRBJ2-7, with TRBD2 matching over 8 bases. CDR3 length: 16 amino acids. Per the germline V gene, CDR1 is DFQATT and CDR2 is SNEGSKA (reference sequence). Germline trimming cut 4 bases from V and 3 bases from J; bases unmatched to any gene: 14. The CDR3 spells CSANDPSGQFYYEQYF. The DNA of the CDR3 is TGCAGTGCTAATGACCCTAGCGGGCAATTCTACTACGAGCAGTACTTC.

DNA of the CDR3: TGTGCCAGCAGGGTAGCGGGTCAACCAAACAATGAGCAGTTCTTC. The encoded protein is CASRVAGQPNNEQFF. The chain employs TRBV2 and TRBJ2-1, with 7 positions matching TRBD2. V dropped 6 bases and J dropped 5; count of bases not matched to a gene: 10. Germline CDR1 SNHLY, CDR2 FYNNEI. The CDR3 loop spans 15 amino acids.

The chain is built from TRBV5-1 and TRBJ1-6, with D perhaps matching TRBD1 (5 bases). This CDR3 is built from 15 residues. Germline loops: CDR1 SGHRS, CDR2 YFSETQ. Trimming took off 1 base at V and 10 bases at J, with 15 bases between the two ends. The CDR3 region has the DNA TGCGCCAGCAGCTTGAGATCACAGGTTGGATCACCCCTCCACTTT. Residues: CASSLRSQVGSPLHF.

The count of this clone is one. J is TRBJ1-2 and V is TRBV3-1 (or the pseudogene TRBV3-2); 9 positions match TRBD1. The CDR3 consists of 14 residues. V shed 5 bases and J 8 bases; nucleotides not matched to a gene: 9. Germline V CDR1 and CDR2: LGHDT, YNNKEL (reference sequence). The CDR3 DNA sequence: TGTGCCAGCAGCGGGAACGACAGGGGGATAGGCTACACCTTC. Translating gives CASSGNDRGIGYTF.

In DNA form, the CDR3 reads TGTGCCAGCAGCCTCCTAGGCTACGAGCAGTACTTC. Its protein product is CASSLLGYEQYF. This sequence joins TRBV12-3 or TRBV12-4 and TRBJ2-7; D gene ambiguous. Trimming cost V 6 bases and J 3 bases, with 9 bases left between them. CDR3 length: 12 amino acids.

V gene TRBV6-5 combines with J gene TRBJ2-2; TRBD1 agrees at 11 bases. V lost 5 bases, J lost 7 bases, and 6 bases stayed unmatched. The length of the CDR3 is 15 residues. Germline V gene lookup returns CDR1 MNHEY and CDR2 SVGAGI. CDR3 bases: TGTGCCAGCAGTCCGGACAGGGGGCGCGTCGGGGAGCTGTTTTTT. Its translation: CASSPDRGRVGELFF.

The rearrangement joins TRBV5-1 to TRBJ1-6; no clear D. Germline CDR1 and CDR2: SGHRS and YFSETQ. The CDR3 extends over 18 amino acids. V lost 0 bases and J lost 0, with 13 bases in between. CDR3 DNA sequence: TGCGCCAGCAGCTTGGAATACACCGGGAGCTCCTATAATTCACCCCTCCACTTT. Its translation is CASSLEYTGSSYNSPLHF.

This chain connects TRBV19 to TRBJ2-2; D is perhaps TRBD1 (6 bases). The CDR3 runs 14 residues. V shed 7 bases and J shed 3 bases, with 12 bases lying between them. The V gene's germline CDR1 is LNHDA and CDR2 SQIVND (reference sequence). CDR3 coding DNA: TGTGCCAGTAATCAAGGGGGACACACCGGGGAGCTGTTTTTT. This codes for CASNQGGHTGELFF.

The chain has TRBV7-9 and TRBJ2-2; 10 nucleotides align to TRBD1. The germline gives CDR1 SEHNR, CDR2 FQNEAQ (reference sequence). The V and J ends lost 1 base and 2 bases, in that order; junction bases with no gene match: 7. This CDR3 contains 18 residues. The CDR3 DNA reads TGTGCCAGCAGCTTAGTGGGACAGGGGTTCTTCAACACCGGGGAGCTGTTTTTT. Protein: CASSLVGQGFFNTGELFF.